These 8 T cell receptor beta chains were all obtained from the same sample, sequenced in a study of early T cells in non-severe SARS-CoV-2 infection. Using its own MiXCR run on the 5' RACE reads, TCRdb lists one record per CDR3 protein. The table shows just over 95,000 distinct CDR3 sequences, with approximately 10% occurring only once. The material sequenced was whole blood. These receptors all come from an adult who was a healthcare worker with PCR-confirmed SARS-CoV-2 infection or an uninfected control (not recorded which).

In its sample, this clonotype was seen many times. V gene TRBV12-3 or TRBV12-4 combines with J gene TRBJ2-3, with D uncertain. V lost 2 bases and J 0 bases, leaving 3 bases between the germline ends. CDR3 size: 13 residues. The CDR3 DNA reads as TGTGCCAGCAGTTTACAGAGCACAGATACGCAGTATTTT. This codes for CASSLQSTDTQYF.

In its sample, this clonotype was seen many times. CDR3 coding DNA: TGTGCCAGCTCACAGTCGACAGGGACGGACGAGCAGTACTTC. Protein product: CASSQSTGTDEQYF. The chain uses TRBV18 and TRBJ2-7; 7 positions match TRBD1. Trimming removed 4 bases from V and 5 bases from J; junction bases left unmatched: 8. Germline CDR1 is KGHSH and CDR2 is LQKENI. This CDR3 comprises 14 residues. Full variable domain (remainder filled in from reference TRBV18 and TRBJ2-7): NAGVMQNPRHLVRRRGQEARLRCSPMKGHSHVYWYRQLPEEGLKFMVYLQKENIIDESGMPKERFSAEFPKEGPSILRIQQVVRGDSAAYFCASSQSTGTDEQYFGPGTRLTVT.

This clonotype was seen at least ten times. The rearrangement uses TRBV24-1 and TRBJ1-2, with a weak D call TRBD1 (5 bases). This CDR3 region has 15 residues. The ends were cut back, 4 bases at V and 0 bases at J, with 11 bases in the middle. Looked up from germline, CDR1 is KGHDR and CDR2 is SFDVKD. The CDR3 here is CATSDSRGPNYGYTF. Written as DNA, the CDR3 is TGTGCCACCAGTGACTCGAGGGGACCTAACTATGGCTACACCTTC.

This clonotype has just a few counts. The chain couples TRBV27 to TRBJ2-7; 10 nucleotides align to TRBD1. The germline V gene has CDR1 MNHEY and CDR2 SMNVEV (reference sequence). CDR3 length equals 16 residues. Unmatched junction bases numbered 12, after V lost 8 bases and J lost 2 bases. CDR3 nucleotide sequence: TGTGCCAGCTATACTTCCGGGACAGGGGACCCCTACGAGCAGTACTTC. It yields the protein CASYTSGTGDPYEQYF.

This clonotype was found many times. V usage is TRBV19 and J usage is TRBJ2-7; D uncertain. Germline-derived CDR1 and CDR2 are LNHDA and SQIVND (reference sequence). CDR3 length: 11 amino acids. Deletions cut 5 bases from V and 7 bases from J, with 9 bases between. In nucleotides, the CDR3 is TGTGCCAGTAGTCCCTTGCGGGAGCAGTACTTC. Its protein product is CASSPLREQYF.

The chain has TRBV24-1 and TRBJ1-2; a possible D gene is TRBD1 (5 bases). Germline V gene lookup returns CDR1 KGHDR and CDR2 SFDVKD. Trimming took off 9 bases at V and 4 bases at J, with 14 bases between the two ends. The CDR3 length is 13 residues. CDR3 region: CATSSGLGYGYTF. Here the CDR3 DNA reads TGTGCCACCTCGTCGGGGCTTGGCTATGGCTACACCTTC.

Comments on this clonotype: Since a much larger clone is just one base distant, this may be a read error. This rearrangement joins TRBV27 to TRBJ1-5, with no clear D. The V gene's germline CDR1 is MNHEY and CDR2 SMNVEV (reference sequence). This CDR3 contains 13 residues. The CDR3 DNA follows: TGTGCCAGCAGTTTACGAGGGAATCAGCCCCTGCATTTT. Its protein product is CASSLRGNQPLHF.

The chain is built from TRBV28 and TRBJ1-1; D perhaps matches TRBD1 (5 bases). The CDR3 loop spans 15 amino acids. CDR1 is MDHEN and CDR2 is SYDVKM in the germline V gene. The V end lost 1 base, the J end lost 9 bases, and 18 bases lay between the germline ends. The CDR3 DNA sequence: TGTGCCAGCAGTTTATCCGCCCCGACAGCGGTGCAAGCTTTCTTT. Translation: CASSLSAPTAVQAFF.